Presented here are 11 T cell receptor beta chains from one specimen sequenced in a study of regulatory T cells in long-lasting Graves disease. Arm-PCR of CDR3 regions with iRepertoire HTBI primers generated TCR beta libraries. TCRdb passed the multiplex PCR reads through MiXCR, listing each CDR3 protein once. This table has approximately 460,000 distinct CDR3 sequences, roughly 15% appearing once. Time point defined: newly diagnosed GD, antithyroid drugs for less than 3 months. Extracted PBMC RNA gave rise to the TCR library. This sample was also put to use in a study of T cells in Graves' hyperthyroidism and ophthalmopathy.

This specimen was peripheral blood mononuclear cells (PBMCs), taken at new diagnosis, from a patient treated with antithyroid drugs. The source of these receptors is a woman aged 25 to 39 with Graves disease.

This clonotype came up many times. The V and J genes are TRBV10-3 and TRBJ2-3, with TRBD1 matching over 8 bases. Germline-derived CDR1 and CDR2 are ENHRY and SYGVKD. This CDR3 has 16 amino acids. J lost 0 bases, V lost 6 bases, and 8 bases had no gene match. The chain's CDR3 is CAISQRQGSSTDTQYF. CDR3 DNA: TGTGCCATCAGCCAAAGACAGGGGTCAAGCACAGATACGCAGTATTTT.

The chain employs TRBV29-1 and TRBJ2-7; 12 nucleotides match TRBD2. The CDR3 runs 17 residues. Germline CDR1 is SQVTM and CDR2 is ANQGSEA. Germline trimming cut 8 bases from V and 6 bases from J; bases unmatched to any gene: 20. In nucleotides, the CDR3 is TGCAGCAGGGCCCGTAGTGACTTAACTAGCGGGAGGAGCGAGCAGTACTTC. Amino acids: CSRARSDLTSGRSEQYF.

About this clonotype: Lacking the conserved final phenylalanine or tryptophan, this CDR3 likely reflects a read error. The V call is TRBV27, the J call TRBJ2-1, with 8 positions matching TRBD2. From germline, CDR1 is MNHEY and CDR2 SMNVEV (reference sequence). V shed 9 bases, J shed 6 bases, and the junction held 1 base outside the gene matches. The CDR3 runs 11 residues. CDR3 nucleotide sequence: TGTGCCAGTAGCGGGACCAATGAGCAGTTCCTC. This gives the protein CASSGTNEQFL.

This clonotype was seen a handful of times. The genes are TRBV28 and TRBJ1-2, with D perhaps matching TRBD1 (5 bases). Germline-derived CDR1 and CDR2 are MDHEN and SYDVKM. There are 12 residues in the CDR3. Deletions cut 3 bases from V and 8 bases from J, with 10 bases between. The CDR3, as DNA: TGTGCCAGCAGTTTGGTAAAGGGGGGCTACACCTTC. Encoded protein: CASSLVKGGYTF.

Many counts were recorded for this clonotype. A read error may produce the germline difference seen at one junction end. CDR3 loop: CASRLYPGLAGRHEYNEQFF. CDR3 in DNA: TGTGCCAGCAGGTTATATCCGGGACTAGCGGGGAGGCATGAGTACAATGAGCAGTTCTTC. The chain carries TRBV28 and TRBJ2-1, with 13 bases matching TRBD2. Germline loops: CDR1 MDHEN, CDR2 SYDVKM. The CDR3 sequence is 20 residues long.

This clonotype was detected many times. This chain connects TRBV28 to TRBJ1-2; tentatively, D is TRBD1 (6 bases). Germline loops: CDR1 MDHEN, CDR2 SYDVKM. This CDR3 contains 14 residues. Trimming removed 8 bases at V and 5 bases at J, with 18 bases between. DNA of the CDR3: TGTGCCAGCGGAGAGGGGCAGGGGAATTATGGCTACACCTTC. Translation: CASGEGQGNYGYTF.

This clonotype has ten or more counts. The rearrangement joins TRBV20-1 to TRBJ2-5; TRBD2 matches at 8 bases. CDR1 is DFQATT and CDR2 is SNEGSKA in the germline V gene (reference sequence). The CDR3 has 13 residues. V lost 3 bases and J lost 4; bases outside the gene matches: 4. The CDR3 coding sequence is TGCAGTGCTAGTGATCGGGGGGGAGAGACCCAGTACTTC. Encoded protein: CSASDRGGETQYF.

The chain is built from TRBV30 and TRBJ1-2; perhaps TRBD1 as D (5 bases). Germline V CDR1 and CDR2: GTSNPN, SVGIG (reference sequence). The CDR3 extends over 13 amino acids. V was cut by 3 bases and J by 4 bases, with 12 bases left in between. The CDR3 DNA sequence: TGTGCCTGGAGGGAGTCTGGGGGCTATGGCTACACCTTC. Translation: CAWRESGGYGYTF.

The genes are TRBV28 and TRBJ2-6, with D maybe TRBD1 (6 bases). This CDR3 comprises 17 residues. The V gene lost 6 bases and the J gene lost 0 bases, with 15 bases spanning the gap. The germline V gene has CDR1 MDHEN and CDR2 SYDVKM. For the CDR3, the DNA is TGTGCCAGCAGCCCCGTAGGGGGTCCCTCTGGGGCCAACGTCCTGACTTTC. The encoded protein is CASSPVGGPSGANVLTF.

This clonotype has a count of ten or more. The rearrangement links TRBV7-9 to TRBJ2-1; TRBD1 agrees at 10 bases. Trimming took 4 bases from V and 8 from J; bases not matched to a gene: 8. Germline V lookup: CDR1 SEHNR, CDR2 FQNEAQ (reference sequence). This CDR3 region has 15 residues. The CDR3 sequence: CASSSRQGALDEQFF. In DNA form, the CDR3 reads TGTGCCAGCAGCTCGCGACAGGGGGCGCTCGATGAGCAGTTCTTC.

This clonotype has a count of ten or more. The J gene is TRBJ1-2, the V gene TRBV11-2, with D perhaps matching TRBD1 (6 bases). Between the trimmed V and J ends, which lost 1 base and 7 bases, there was a span of 13 bases. Germline CDR1 reads SGHAT; CDR2 reads FQNNGV. CDR3 length: 14 amino acids. The CDR3 protein is CASSLAGGLSGYTF. As DNA, the CDR3 is TGTGCCAGCAGCTTAGCCGGGGGGCTGAGTGGCTACACCTTC.